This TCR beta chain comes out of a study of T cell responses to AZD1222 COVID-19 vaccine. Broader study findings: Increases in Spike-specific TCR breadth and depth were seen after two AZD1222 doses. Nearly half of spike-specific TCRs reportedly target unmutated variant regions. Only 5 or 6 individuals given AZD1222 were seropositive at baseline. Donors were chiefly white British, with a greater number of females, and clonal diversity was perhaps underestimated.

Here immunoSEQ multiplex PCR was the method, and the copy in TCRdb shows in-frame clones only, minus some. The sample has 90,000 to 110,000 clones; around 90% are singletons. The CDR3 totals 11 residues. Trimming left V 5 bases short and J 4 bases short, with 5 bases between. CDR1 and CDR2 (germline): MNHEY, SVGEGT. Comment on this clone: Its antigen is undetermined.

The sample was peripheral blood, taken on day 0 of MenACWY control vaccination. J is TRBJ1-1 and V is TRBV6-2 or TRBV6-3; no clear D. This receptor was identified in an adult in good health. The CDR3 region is CASSHGTEAFF. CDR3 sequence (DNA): TGTGCCAGCAGTCACGGCACTGAAGCTTTCTTT.